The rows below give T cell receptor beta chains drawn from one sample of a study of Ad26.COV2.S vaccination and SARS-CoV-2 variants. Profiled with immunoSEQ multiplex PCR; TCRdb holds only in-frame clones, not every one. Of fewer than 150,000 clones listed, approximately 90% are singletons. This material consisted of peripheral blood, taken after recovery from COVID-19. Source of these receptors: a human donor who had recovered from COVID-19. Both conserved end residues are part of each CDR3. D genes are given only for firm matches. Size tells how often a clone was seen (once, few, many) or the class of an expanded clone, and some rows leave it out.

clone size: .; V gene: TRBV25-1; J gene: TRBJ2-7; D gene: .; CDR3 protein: CASSPWGGSYEQYF; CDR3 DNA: TGTGCCAGCAGTCCCTGGGGAGGCTCCTACGAGCAGTACTTC
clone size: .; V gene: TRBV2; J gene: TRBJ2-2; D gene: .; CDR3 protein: CASSRARTGELFF; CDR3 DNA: TGTGCCAGCAGCAGAGCTAGGACCGGGGAGCTGTTTTTT
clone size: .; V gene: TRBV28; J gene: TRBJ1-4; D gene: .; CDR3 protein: CASSFNEKLFF; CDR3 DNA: TGTGCCAGCTCTTTTAATGAAAAACTGTTTTTT
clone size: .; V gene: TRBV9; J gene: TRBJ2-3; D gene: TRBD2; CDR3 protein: CASSVGSGGTDTQYF; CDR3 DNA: TGTGCCAGCAGCGTAGGTAGCGGGGGCACAGATACGCAGTATTTT
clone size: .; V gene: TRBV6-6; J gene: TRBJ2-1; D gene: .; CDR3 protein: CASSWAGLYNEQFF; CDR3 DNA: TGTGCCAGCAGTTGGGCAGGACTTTACAATGAGCAGTTCTTC
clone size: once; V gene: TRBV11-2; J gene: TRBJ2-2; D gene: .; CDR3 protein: CASSLGSGGTGELFF; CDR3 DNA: TGTGCCAGCAGCTTGGGCAGTGGTGGGACCGGGGAGCTGTTTTTT
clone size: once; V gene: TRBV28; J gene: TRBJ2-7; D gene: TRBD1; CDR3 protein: CASSSTGTGDHEQYF; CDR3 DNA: TGTGCCAGCAGTTCCACAGGGACAGGGGACCACGAGCAGTACTTC
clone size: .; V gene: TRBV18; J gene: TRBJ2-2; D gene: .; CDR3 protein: CASSPRDGYTGELFF; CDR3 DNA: TGTGCCAGCTCACCGAGGGACGGTTACACCGGGGAGCTGTTTTTT
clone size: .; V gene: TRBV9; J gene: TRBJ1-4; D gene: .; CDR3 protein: CASSVDGRGLNEKLFF; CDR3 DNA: TGTGCCAGCAGCGTAGATGGCAGGGGACTTAATGAAAAACTGTTTTTT
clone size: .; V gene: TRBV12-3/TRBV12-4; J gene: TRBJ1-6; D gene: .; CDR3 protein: CASSSNIDSPLHF; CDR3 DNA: TGTGCCAGCAGTTCAAACATAGATTCACCCCTCCACTTT
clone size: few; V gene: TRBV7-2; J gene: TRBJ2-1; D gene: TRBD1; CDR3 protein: CASSLGQGVVGSYNEQFF; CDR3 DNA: TGTGCCAGCAGCTTAGGACAGGGTGTTGTCGGTTCCTACAATGAGCAGTTCTTC
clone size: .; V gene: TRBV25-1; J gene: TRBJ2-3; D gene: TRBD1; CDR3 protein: CASSEGTGLPDTQYF; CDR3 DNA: TGTGCCAGCAGTGAAGGGACAGGGCTCCCAGATACGCAGTATTTT
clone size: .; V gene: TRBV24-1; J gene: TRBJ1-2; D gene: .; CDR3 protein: CATSDSGSYIHGYTF; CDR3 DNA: TGTGCCACCAGTGATTCAGGGTCTTATATACATGGCTACACCTTC
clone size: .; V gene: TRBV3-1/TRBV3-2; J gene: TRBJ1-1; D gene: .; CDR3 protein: CASSQQTNTEAFF; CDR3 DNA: TGTGCCAGCAGCCAACAAACCAACACTGAAGCTTTCTTT
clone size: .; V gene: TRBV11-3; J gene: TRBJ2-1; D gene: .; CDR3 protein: CASSGPDPYFNEQFF; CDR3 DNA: TGTGCCAGCAGCGGACCGGACCCTTATTTTAATGAGCAGTTCTTC
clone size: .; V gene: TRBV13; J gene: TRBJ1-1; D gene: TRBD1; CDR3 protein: CASSTYTGGTEAFF; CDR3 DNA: TGTGCCAGCAGCACCTACACAGGGGGCACTGAAGCTTTCTTT
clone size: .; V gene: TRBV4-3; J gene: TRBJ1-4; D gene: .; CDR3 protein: CASSQEYKPGGLNEKLFF; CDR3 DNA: TGCGCCAGCAGCCAGGAGTACAAGCCGGGGGGGCTAAATGAAAAACTGTTTTTT
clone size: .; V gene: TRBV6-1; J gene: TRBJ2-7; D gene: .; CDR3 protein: CASSERIQGIQTYEQYF; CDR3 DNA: TGTGCCAGCAGTGAAAGGATACAGGGCATACAAACCTACGAGCAGTACTTC
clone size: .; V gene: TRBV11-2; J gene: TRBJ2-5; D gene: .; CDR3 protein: CASSSGETQYF; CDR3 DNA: TGTGCCAGCAGCTCGGGTGAGACCCAGTACTTC
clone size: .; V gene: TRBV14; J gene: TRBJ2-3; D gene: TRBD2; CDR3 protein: CASSPLAGPDTQYF; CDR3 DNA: TGTGCCAGCAGCCCACTAGCGGGGCCAGATACGCAGTATTTT
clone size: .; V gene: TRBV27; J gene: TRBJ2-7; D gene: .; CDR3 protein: CASRPSPGTFYEQYF; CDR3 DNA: TGTGCCAGCAGACCAAGTCCCGGGACGTTCTACGAGCAGTACTTC
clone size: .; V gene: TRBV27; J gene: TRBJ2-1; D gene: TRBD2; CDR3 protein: CASSPRASGGANEQFF; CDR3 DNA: TGTGCCAGCAGTCCCCGCGCTAGCGGGGGGGCGAATGAGCAGTTCTTC
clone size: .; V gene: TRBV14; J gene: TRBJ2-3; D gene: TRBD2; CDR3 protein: CASSPTSGGAWTQYF; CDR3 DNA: TGTGCCAGCAGCCCCACTAGCGGGGGGGCCTGGACGCAGTATTTT
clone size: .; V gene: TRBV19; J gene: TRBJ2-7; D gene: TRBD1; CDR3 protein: CASSPGTGGVRFHF; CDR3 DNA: TGTGCCAGTAGCCCCGGGACAGGGGGCGTGAGGTTCCACTTC
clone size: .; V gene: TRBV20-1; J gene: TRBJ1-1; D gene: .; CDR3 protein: CRTANTEAFF; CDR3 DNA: TGCAGGACAGCGAACACTGAAGCTTTCTTT
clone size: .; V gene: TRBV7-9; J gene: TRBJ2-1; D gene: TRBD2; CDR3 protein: CASSQPGTSGGALRNEQFF; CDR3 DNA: TGTGCCAGCAGCCAACCCGGGACTAGCGGGGGGGCCTTACGCAATGAGCAGTTCTTC
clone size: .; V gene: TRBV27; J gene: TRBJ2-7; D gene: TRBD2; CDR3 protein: CASSLYGGASYEQYF; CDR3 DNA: TGTGCCAGCAGTTTATACGGGGGGGCCTCCTACGAGCAGTACTTC
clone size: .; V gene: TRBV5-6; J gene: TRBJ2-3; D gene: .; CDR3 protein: CASSLGPSTDTQYF; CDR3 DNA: TGTGCCAGCAGCTTGGGGCCCAGCACAGATACGCAGTATTTT
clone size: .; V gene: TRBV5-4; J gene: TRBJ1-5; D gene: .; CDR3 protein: CASSLGGKQPQHF; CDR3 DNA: TGTGCCAGCAGCTTGGGAGGGAAACAGCCCCAGCATTTT
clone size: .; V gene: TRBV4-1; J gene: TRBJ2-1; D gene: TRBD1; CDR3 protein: CASSQDRTGSSYNEQFF; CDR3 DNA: TGCGCCAGCAGCCAAGATCGGACAGGGAGCTCCTACAATGAGCAGTTCTTC
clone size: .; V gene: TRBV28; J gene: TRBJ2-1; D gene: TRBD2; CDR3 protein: CASSLYAGGRVNEQFF; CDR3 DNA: TGTGCCAGCAGTTTGTATGCGGGGGGGCGGGTCAATGAGCAGTTCTTC